This TCR beta chain originates from a study of blood T cells in healthy people across ages. Using a J-beta primer mix together with a sample-barcoded 5' primer, a second PCR was run for roughly 6 to 12 cycles. Each CDR3 protein is one row after TCRdb ran MiXCR on the 5' RACE reads. The data show 500,000 to 550,000 distinct CDR3 sequences, 24% seen once. A few counts support this clonotype. As yet, its antigen is unknown. Study findings and constraints: Fewer expanded clones and more diversity marked long-lived versus aged donors. Measured against age, TCR beta diversity per million T cells decreased in a roughly linear manner. The diversity estimates, figures obtained from one million T cells, were considered underestimates.

The CDR3 totals 11 residues. With 7 bases removed from V and 7 bases from J, the gap between germline ends came to 11 bases. Germline V gives CDR1 SNHLY, CDR2 FYNNEI. The same sample was also studied in work on T cells of mothers and their children. This second report adds: Related mother-child pairs shared marginally more repertoire than unrelated pairs, though not significantly.

The specimen sequenced was blood. The chain employs TRBV2 and TRBJ2-7, with D unresolved. The source of this sequence is a boy younger than 18 in good health. The CDR3 region is CASTWTDEQYF. The CDR3 DNA reads TGTGCCAGCACCTGGACGGATGAGCAGTACTTC.